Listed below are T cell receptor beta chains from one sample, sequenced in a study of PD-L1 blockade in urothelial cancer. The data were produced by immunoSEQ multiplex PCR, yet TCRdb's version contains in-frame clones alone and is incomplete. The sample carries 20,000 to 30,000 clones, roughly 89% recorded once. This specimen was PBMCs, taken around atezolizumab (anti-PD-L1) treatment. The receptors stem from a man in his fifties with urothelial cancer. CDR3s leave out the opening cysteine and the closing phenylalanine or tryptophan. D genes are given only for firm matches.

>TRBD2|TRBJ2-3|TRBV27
ASCPGGLDTQY
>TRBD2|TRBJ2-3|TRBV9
ASSARGGTDTQY
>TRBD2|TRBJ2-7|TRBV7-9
ASSPPFGVAGGWEQY
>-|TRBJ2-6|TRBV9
ASSVETGFVSGANVLT
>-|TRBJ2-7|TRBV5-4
ASSLGLASSYEQY
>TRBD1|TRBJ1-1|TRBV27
ASSLKGARTEAF
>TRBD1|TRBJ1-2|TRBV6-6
ASYPTGTGAGYT
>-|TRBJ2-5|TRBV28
ASSFETTLKQY
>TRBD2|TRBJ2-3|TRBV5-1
ASSGGLAGGGDTQY
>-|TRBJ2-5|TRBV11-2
ASSPQAIVAPQYQETQY
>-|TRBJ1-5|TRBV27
ASSLRGGSNQPQH
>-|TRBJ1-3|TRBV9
ASSGGGSGNTIY
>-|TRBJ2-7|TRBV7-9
ASSSSGTSAYEQY
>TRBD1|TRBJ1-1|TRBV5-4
ASSSGQGLAEAF
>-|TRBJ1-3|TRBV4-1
ASSQASVSPSGNTIY
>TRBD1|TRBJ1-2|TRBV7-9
ASSFPDRGGYT
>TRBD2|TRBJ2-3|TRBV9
ASSHQRGGGTDTQY
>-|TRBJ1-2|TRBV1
TSLVRCYHQGGYT
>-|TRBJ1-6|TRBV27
ASSLETGKASNSPLH
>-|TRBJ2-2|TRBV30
AINAGASNTGELF
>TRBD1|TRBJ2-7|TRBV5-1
ASSSTGGGTSYEQY
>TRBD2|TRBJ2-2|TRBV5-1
ASSLAGVDGGELF